These T cell receptor beta chains were read from a single sample in a study of T cells after yellow fever vaccination. TCRdb redid the calling of the 5' RACE reads with MiXCR, one entry per CDR3 protein. The table shows some 500,000 distinct CDR3 sequences, with 13% occurring only once. The input for sequencing was PBMCs, taken on the day of the yellow fever booster vaccination. These receptor sequences come from a man under 40 who received the YFV17D yellow fever vaccine. Each CDR3 is given without its conserved first and last residue. The order of the fields is CDR3 protein, V gene, J gene.

CDR3aa: ASSSGLGQETQY
v_gene: TRBV21-1
j_gene: TRBJ2-5

CDR3aa: ASSLAKLVNNEQF
v_gene: TRBV5-1
j_gene: TRBJ2-1

CDR3aa: ASSVTAESSYEQY
v_gene: TRBV9
j_gene: TRBJ2-7

CDR3aa: ASSLLPREVNQPQH
v_gene: TRBV5-1
j_gene: TRBJ1-5

CDR3aa: SASSGRELDEQF
v_gene: TRBV20-1
j_gene: TRBJ2-1

CDR3aa: ASSSPGAESSYEQY
v_gene: TRBV7-2
j_gene: TRBJ2-7

CDR3aa: AISSGQIGTQPQH
v_gene: TRBV10-3
j_gene: TRBJ1-5

CDR3aa: ASSLAGNGANVLT
v_gene: TRBV7-3
j_gene: TRBJ2-6

CDR3aa: SARDLMSGELF
v_gene: TRBV20-1
j_gene: TRBJ2-2

CDR3aa: ATSNRHGTDTQY
v_gene: TRBV15
j_gene: TRBJ2-3

CDR3aa: ASTAGSRSYEQY
v_gene: TRBV7-8
j_gene: TRBJ2-7

CDR3aa: ATSSGTGRGYT
v_gene: TRBV15
j_gene: TRBJ1-2

CDR3aa: ATPSAWDRVKPEAKNIQY
v_gene: TRBV6-2/TRBV6-3
j_gene: TRBJ2-4

CDR3aa: AISEQGLIRETQY
v_gene: TRBV10-3
j_gene: TRBJ2-5

CDR3aa: ASSLEARGRTGELF
v_gene: TRBV5-1
j_gene: TRBJ2-2

CDR3aa: ASSRHEAKNIQY
v_gene: TRBV23-1
j_gene: TRBJ2-4

CDR3aa: ASSPYGQETQY
v_gene: TRBV3-1
j_gene: TRBJ2-5

CDR3aa: ASSPVEGYT
v_gene: TRBV11-2
j_gene: TRBJ1-2

CDR3aa: ASTTSAATQY
v_gene: TRBV12-3/TRBV12-4
j_gene: TRBJ2-5

CDR3aa: ASSQLDSRNEQF
v_gene: TRBV12-3/TRBV12-4
j_gene: TRBJ2-1